This T cell receptor beta chain was captured in a study of chronic HIV infection and antiretroviral therapy. Trimming pared 1 base from V and 2 bases from J, leaving 8 bases between. The CDR3 totals 14 residues. Looked up from germline, CDR1 is SGHTA and CDR2 is FQGNSA. In TCRdb, the 5' RACE reads were re-called with MiXCR into one record per CDR3 protein. The table includes more than 25,000 distinct CDR3 sequences, roughly 8.7% detected once. The J gene is TRBJ1-2, the V gene TRBV7-2; tentatively, D is TRBD1 (5 bases). Sequencing was done on a sample of peripheral blood. The sequence came from an adult who had HIV and had not received antiretroviral therapy, or was an uninfected healthy control (not recorded which). CDR3 DNA sequence: TGTGCCAGCAGCTTAGGGGGCCTAAACTATGGCTACACCTTC. Protein sequence: CASSLGGLNYGYTF.